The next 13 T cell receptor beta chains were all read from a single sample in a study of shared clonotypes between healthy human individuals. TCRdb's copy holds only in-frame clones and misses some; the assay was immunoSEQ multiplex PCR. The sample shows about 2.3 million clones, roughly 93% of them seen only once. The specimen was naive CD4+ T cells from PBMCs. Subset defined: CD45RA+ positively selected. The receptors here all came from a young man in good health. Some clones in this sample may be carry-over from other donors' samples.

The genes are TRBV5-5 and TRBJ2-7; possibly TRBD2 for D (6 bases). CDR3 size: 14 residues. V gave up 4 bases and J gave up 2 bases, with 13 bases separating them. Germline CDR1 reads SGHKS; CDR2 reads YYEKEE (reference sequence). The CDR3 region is CASSLATGTYEQYF. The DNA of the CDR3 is TGTGCCAGCAGCCTAGCGACCGGGACCTACGAGCAGTACTTC.

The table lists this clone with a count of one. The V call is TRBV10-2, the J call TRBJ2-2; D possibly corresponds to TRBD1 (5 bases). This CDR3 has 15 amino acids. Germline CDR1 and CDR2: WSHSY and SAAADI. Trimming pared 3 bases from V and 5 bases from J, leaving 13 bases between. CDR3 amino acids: CASSDQGVWTGELFF. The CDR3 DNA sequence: TGCGCCAGCAGTGACCAGGGCGTATGGACCGGGGAGCTGTTTTTT.

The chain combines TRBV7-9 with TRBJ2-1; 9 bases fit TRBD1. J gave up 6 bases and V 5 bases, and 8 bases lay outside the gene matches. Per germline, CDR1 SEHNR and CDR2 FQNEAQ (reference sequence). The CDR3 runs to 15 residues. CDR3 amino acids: CASSHPGQGINEQFF. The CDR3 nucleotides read TGTGCCAGCAGCCATCCGGGACAGGGAATCAATGAGCAGTTCTTC. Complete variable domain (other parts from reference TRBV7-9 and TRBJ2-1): DTGVSQNPRHKITKRGQNVTFRCDPISEHNRLYWYRQTLGQGPEFLTYFQNEAQLEKSRLLSDRFSAERPKGSFSTLEIQRTEQGDSAMYLCASSHPGQGINEQFFGPGTRLTVL.

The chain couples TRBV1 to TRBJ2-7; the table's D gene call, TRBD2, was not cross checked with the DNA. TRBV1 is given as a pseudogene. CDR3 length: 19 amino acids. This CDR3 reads CTSSQEGEVGSHSGYEQYF. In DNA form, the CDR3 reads TGCACCAGCAGCCAAGAGGGAGAGGTGGGCTCACATTCCGGTTACGAGCAGTACTTC.

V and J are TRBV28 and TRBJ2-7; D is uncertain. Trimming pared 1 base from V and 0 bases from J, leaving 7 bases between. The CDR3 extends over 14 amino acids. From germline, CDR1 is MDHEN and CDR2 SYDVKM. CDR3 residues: CASSLSFSSYEQYF. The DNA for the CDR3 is TGTGCCAGCAGTTTATCCTTTAGCTCCTACGAGCAGTACTTC.

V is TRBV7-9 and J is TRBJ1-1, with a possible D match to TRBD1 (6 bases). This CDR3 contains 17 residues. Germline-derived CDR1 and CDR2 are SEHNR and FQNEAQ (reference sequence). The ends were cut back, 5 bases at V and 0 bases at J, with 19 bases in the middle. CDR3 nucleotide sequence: TGTGCCAGCAGCACGCCGTACAGGGATTCCATGAACACTGAAGCTTTCTTT. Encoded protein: CASSTPYRDSMNTEAFF.

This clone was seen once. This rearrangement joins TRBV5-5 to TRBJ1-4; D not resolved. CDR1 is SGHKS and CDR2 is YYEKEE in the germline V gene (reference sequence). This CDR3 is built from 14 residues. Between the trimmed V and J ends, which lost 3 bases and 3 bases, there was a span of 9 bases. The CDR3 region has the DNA TGTGCCAGCAGCTCCCCTGCGGCTAATGAAAAACTGTTTTTT. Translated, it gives CASSSPAANEKLFF.

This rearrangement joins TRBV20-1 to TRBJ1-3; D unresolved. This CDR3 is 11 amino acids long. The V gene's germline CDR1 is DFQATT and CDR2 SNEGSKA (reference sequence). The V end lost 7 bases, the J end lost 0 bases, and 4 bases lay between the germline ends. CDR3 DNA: TGCAGTGGCCCCTCTGGAAACACCATATATTTT. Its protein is CSGPSGNTIYF.

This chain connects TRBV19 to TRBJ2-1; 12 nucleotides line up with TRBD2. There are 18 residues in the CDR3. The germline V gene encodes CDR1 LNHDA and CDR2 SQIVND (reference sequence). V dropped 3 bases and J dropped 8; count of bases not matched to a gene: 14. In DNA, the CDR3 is TGTGCCAGTAGTATTCGACGGACTAGCGGGACGAGGCTCCATGAGCAGTTCTTC. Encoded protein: CASSIRRTSGTRLHEQFF.

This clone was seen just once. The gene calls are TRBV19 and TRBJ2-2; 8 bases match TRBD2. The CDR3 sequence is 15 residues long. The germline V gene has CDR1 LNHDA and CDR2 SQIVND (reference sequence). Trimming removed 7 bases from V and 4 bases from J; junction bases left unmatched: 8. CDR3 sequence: CASTGGGRPTGELFF. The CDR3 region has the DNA TGTGCCAGTACGGGAGGGGGGCGCCCCACCGGGGAGCTGTTTTTT.

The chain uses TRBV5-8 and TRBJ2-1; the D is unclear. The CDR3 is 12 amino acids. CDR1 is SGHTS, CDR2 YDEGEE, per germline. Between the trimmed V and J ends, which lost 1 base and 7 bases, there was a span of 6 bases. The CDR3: CASSLSWNEQFF. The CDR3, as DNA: TGTGCCAGCAGCTTGAGCTGGAATGAGCAGTTCTTC. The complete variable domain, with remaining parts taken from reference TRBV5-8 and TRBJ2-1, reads EAGVTQSPTHLIKTRGQQATLRCSPISGHTSVYWYQQALGLGLQFLLWYDEGEERNRGNFPPRFSGRQFPNYSSELNVNALELEDSALYLCASSLSWNEQFFGPGTRLTVL.

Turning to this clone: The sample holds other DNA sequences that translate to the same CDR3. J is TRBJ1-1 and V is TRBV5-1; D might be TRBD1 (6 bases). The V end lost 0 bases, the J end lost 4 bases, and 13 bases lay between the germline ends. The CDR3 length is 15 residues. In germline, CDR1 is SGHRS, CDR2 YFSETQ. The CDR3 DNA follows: TGCGCCAGCAGCTTGGTAGGGGGGCTTGGCACTGAAGCTTTCTTT. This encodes CASSLVGGLGTEAFF.

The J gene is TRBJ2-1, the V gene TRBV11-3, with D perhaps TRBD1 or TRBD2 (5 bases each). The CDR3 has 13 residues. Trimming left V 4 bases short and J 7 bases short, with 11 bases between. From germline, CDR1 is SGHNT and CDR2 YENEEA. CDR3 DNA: TGTGCCAGCAGCTACTCATGGGGGAATGAGCAGTTCTTC. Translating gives CASSYSWGNEQFF.